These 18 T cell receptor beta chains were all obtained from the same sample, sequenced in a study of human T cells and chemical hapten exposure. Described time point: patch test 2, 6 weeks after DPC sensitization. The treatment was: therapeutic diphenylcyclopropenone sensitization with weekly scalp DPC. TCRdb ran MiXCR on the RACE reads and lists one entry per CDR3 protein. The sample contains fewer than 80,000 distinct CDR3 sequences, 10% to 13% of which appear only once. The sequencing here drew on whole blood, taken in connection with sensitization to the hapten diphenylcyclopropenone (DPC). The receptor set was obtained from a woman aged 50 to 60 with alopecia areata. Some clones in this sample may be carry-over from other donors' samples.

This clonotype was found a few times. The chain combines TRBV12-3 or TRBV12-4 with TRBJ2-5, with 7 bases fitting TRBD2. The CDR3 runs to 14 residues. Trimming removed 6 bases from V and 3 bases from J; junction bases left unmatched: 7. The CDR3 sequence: CASSPGSGEETQYF. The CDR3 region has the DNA TGTGCCAGCAGCCCGGGGAGCGGGGAAGAGACCCAGTACTTC.

CDR3 residues: CASSLELGAEAFF. In DNA, the CDR3 is TGTGCCAGCAGCTTAGAGTTGGGGGCTGAAGCTTTCTTT. The rearrangement joins TRBV7-2 to TRBJ1-1; weak D call: TRBD1 (5 bases). Germline CDR1 is SGHTA and CDR2 is FQGNSA. This CDR3 is built from 13 residues. V shed 1 base and J shed 6 bases, with 9 bases lying between them.

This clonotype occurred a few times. The CDR3 sequence: CASSSRAASSYNEQFF. In DNA, the CDR3 is TGTGCCAGCAGCTCCCGGGCCGCCAGCTCCTACAATGAGCAGTTCTTC. The chain has TRBV13 and TRBJ2-1, with unresolved D. The CDR3 has 16 amino acids. Germline V CDR1 and CDR2: PRHDT, FYEKMQ (reference sequence). V shed 4 bases and J shed 0 bases, with 13 bases lying between them. Drawing the rest from reference TRBV13 and TRBJ2-1, the complete variable domain is AAGVIQSPRHLIKEKRETATLKCYPIPRHDTVYWYQQGPGQDPQFLISFYEKMQSDKGSIPDRFSAQQFSDYHSELNMSSLELGDSALYFCASSSRAASSYNEQFFGPGTRLTVL.

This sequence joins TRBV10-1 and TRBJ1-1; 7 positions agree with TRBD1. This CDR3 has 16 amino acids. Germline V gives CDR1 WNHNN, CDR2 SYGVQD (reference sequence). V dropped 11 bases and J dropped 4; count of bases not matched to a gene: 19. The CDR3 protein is CAFFTGTASPTTEAFF. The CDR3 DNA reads TGCGCCTTTTTCACCGGGACAGCCTCGCCGACCACTGAAGCTTTCTTT.

The CDR3 reads CASSLSLDGFRETQYF. Here the CDR3 DNA reads TGCGCCAGCAGCTTATCCCTCGATGGTTTTCGAGAGACCCAGTACTTC. The rearrangement uses TRBV5-1 and TRBJ2-5; no clear D. The V and J ends lost 2 bases and 4 bases respectively, with 18 bases between them. Per the germline V gene, CDR1 is SGHRS and CDR2 is YFSETQ. There are 16 residues in the CDR3.

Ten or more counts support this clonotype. CDR3 nucleotide sequence: TGCAGTGCTACTCTAGAGGGAGCGGATACGCAGTATTTT. Protein sequence: CSATLEGADTQYF. V and J are TRBV20-1 and TRBJ2-3; maybe TRBD2 (5 bases). The CDR3 totals 13 residues. From germline, CDR1 is DFQATT and CDR2 SNEGSKA (reference sequence). V dropped 4 bases and J dropped 6 bases, with 14 bases sitting between them.

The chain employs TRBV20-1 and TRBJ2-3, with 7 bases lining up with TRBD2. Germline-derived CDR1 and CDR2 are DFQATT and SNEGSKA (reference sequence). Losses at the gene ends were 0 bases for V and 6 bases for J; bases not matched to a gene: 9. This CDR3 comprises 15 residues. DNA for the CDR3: TGCAGTGCTAGAGATGCGGGCGGGAGAGGCGATACGCAGTATTTT. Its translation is CSARDAGGRGDTQYF.

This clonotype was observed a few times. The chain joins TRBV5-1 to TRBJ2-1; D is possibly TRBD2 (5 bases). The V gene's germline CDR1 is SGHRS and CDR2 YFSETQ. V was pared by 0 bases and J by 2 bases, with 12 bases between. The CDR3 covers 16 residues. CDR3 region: CASSLGRASPYNEQFF. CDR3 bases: TGCGCCAGCAGCTTGGGTCGGGCTAGCCCCTACAATGAGCAGTTCTTC.

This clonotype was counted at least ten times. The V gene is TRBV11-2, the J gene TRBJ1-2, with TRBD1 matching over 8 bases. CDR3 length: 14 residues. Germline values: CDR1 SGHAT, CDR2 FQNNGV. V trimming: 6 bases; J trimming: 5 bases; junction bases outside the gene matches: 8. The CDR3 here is CASSTRGRRYGYTF. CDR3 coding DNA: TGTGCCAGCAGTACCAGGGGGCGCCGGTATGGCTACACCTTC. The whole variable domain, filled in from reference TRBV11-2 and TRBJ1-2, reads EAGVAQSPRYKIIEKRQSVAFWCNPISGHATLYWYQQILGQGPKLLIQFQNNGVVDDSQLPKDRFSAERLKGVDSTLKIQPAKLEDSAVYLCASSTRGRRYGYTFGSGTRLTVV.

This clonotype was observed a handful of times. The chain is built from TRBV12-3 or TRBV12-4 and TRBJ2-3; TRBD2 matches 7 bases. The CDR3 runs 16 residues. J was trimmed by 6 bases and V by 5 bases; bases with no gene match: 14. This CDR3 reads CASSTAGTTSQDTQYF. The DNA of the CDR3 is TGTGCCAGCAGTACGGCCGGGACTACCTCACAGGATACGCAGTATTTT.

In nucleotides, the CDR3 is TGTGCCAGCAGCTTGGACAGGGTTCGGACCGGGGAGCTGTTTTTT. Protein: CASSLDRVRTGELFF. The V and J genes are TRBV5-5 and TRBJ2-2, with D perhaps TRBD1 (6 bases). Trimming shortened V by 0 bases and J by 5 bases, and 11 bases separated the two germline ends. The CDR3 is made up of 15 amino acids. Looked up from germline, CDR1 is SGHKS and CDR2 is YYEKEE (reference sequence).

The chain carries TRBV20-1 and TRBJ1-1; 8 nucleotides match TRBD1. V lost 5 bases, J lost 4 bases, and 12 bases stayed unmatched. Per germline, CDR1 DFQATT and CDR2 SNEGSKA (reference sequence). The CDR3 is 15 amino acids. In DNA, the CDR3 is TGCAGTGCTCAAGCCTCGGACAGGGAGGCCACTGAAGCTTTCTTT. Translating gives CSAQASDREATEAFF.

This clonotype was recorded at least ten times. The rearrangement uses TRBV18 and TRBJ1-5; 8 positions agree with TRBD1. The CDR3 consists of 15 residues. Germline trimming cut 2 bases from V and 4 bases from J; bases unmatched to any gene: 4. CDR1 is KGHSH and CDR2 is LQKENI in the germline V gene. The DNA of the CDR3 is TGTGCCAGCTCACCAGGACAGGGACGGAATCAGCCCCAGCATTTT. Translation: CASSPGQGRNQPQHF.

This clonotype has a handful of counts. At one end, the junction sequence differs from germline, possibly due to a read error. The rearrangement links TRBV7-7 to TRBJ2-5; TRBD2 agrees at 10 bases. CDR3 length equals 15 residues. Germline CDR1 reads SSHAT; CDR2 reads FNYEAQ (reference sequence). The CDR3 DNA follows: TGTGCTAGCAGCTTCGCTAGCGGGAGAGGGGAGACCCAGTACTTC. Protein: CASSFASGRGETQYF.

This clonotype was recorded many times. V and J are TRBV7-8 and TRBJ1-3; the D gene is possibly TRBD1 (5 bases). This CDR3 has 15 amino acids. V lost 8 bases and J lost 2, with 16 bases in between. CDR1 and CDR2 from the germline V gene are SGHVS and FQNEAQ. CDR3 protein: CASGLGGAAGNTIYF. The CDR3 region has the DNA TGTGCCAGCGGGTTAGGTGGGGCCGCTGGAAACACCATATATTTT.

This CDR3 is CASSPLRADSKETQYF. CDR3 coding DNA: TGCGCCAGCAGCCCACTCCGGGCAGATTCTAAAGAGACCCAGTACTTC. The chain carries TRBV5-1 and TRBJ2-5; D is unclear. Trimming took off 4 bases at V and 3 bases at J, with 19 bases between the two ends. The CDR3 has 16 residues. In germline, CDR1 is SGHRS, CDR2 YFSETQ.

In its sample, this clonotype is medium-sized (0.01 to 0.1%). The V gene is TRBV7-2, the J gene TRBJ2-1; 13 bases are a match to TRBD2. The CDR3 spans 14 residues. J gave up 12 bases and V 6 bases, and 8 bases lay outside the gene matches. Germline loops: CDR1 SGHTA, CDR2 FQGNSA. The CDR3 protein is CASRSTSGRGWQFF. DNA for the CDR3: TGTGCCAGCAGATCCACTAGCGGGAGGGGCTGGCAGTTCTTC.

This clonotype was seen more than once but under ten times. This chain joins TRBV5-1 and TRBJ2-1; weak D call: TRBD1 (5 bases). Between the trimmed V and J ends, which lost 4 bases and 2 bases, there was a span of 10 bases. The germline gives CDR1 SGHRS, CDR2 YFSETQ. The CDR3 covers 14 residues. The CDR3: CASSIDSTYNEQFF. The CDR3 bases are TGCGCCAGCAGCATCGACAGTACCTACAATGAGCAGTTCTTC.